A selection of T cell receptor beta chains follows, all from one sample in a study of shared clonotypes between healthy human individuals. Assay used: immunoSEQ multiplex PCR; TCRdb lists only in-frame clones, some missing. The data hold around 690,000 clones, with 90% observed a single time. Sequencing was carried out using memory CD8+ T cells from PBMCs. Receptor source: a man aged 18 to 30 in good health. Some clones in this sample may be carry-over from other donors' samples. Each CDR3 is given with its conserved first and last residue. A D gene is named only where the DNA matches it firmly. Expanded clones get a size class; other rows say once, few or many, or leave the size out.

v_gene	j_gene	abundance	d_gene	CDR3nt	CDR3aa
TRBV27	TRBJ2-2	.	TRBD1	TGTGCCAGCAGTTTTCTCTTCCGACAGGGGGCGAACACCGGGGAGCTGTTTTTT	CASSFLFRQGANTGELFF
TRBV5-1	TRBJ2-7	.	.	TGCGCCAGCAGCTTGGGGAGAGGAACGGGGAGCTCCTACGAGCAGTACTTC	CASSLGRGTGSSYEQYF
TRBV10-3	TRBJ2-7	once	TRBD1	TGTGCCATCAGTGAGTCGGACAGGGTGGGGACCTACGAGCAGTACTTC	CAISESDRVGTYEQYF
TRBV7-9	TRBJ2-1	.	.	TGTGCCAGCAGCCTGGGGGGTAGTGGCCGTCTAAGCTCCTACAATGAGCAGTTCTTC	CASSLGGSGRLSSYNEQFF
TRBV28	TRBJ2-1	.	TRBD2	TGTGCCAGCAGGCCCGCGGGGGGGCCTGAGCAGTTCTTC	CASRPAGGPEQFF
TRBV7-2	TRBJ2-1	.	TRBD2	TGTGCCAGCAACACTCCAGGACTAGCGGGAGTCCATGAGCAGTTCTTC	CASNTPGLAGVHEQFF
TRBV19	TRBJ2-1	.	TRBD2	TGTGCCAGTAGTATTCTGACTAGCGGGAATGAGCAGTTCTTC	CASSILTSGNEQFF
TRBV29-1	TRBJ2-7	.	.	TGCAGCGTCCATCCGGACGGTCGTCCAGACGAGCAGTACTTC	CSVHPDGRPDEQYF
TRBV15	TRBJ2-3	.	TRBD2	TGTGCCACCAGCAGTAAACTCCTAGCGGGAGGCACAGATACGCAGTATTTT	CATSSKLLAGGTDTQYF
TRBV27	TRBJ2-7	.	.	TGTGCCAGCAGTTTACGGGGTAGCGCCTACGAGCAGTACTTC	CASSLRGSAYEQYF
TRBV30	TRBJ2-7	.	.	TGTGCCTGGAGGGACCGGGCCTCCAGAGCCTCCTACGAGCAGTACTTC	CAWRDRASRASYEQYF
TRBV30	TRBJ2-1	.	.	TGTGCCTGGAGTGTGTCGCCAGCTTACTACAATGAGCAGTTCTTC	CAWSVSPAYYNEQFF
TRBV4-1	TRBJ2-1	.	.	TGCGCCAGCAGCCAAGGTTCCGGCTCCTACAATGAGCAGTTCTTC	CASSQGSGSYNEQFF
TRBV7-9	TRBJ2-7	.	.	TGTGCCAGCAGCCCACCCTCAGGGGCTGCCGACTACGAGCAGTACTTC	CASSPPSGAADYEQYF
TRBV27	TRBJ2-7	.	.	TGTGCCAGCAGTTTCGGGAAGGGCGCCTACGAGCAGTACTTC	CASSFGKGAYEQYF
TRBV7-9	TRBJ1-1	few	.	TGTGCCAGCAGCTTAGTGGGGGTGGCGGAAGCTTTCTTT	CASSLVGVAEAFF
TRBV5-6	TRBJ1-1	.	.	TGTGCCAGCAGCTTCCCCGGGAACACTGAAGCTTTCTTT	CASSFPGNTEAFF
TRBV6-5	TRBJ2-1	once	.	TGTGCCAGCAGTTATTACGGGGGTTCCTCCTACAATGAGCAGTTCTTC	CASSYYGGSSYNEQFF
TRBV30	TRBJ2-5	.	.	TGTGCCTCGACTGGGTTCTTCAGAGAGACCCAGTACTTC	CASTGFFRETQYF
TRBV28	TRBJ1-3	.	.	TGTGCCAGCAGTTTAGTGACGTTCAGCTCTGGAAACACCATATATTTT	CASSLVTFSSGNTIYF
TRBV28	TRBJ2-7	.	TRBD1	TGTGCCAGCAGTCCGGACAGGACGTACGAGCAGTACTTC	CASSPDRTYEQYF
TRBV2	TRBJ2-7	.	TRBD2	TGTGCCAGCAGTGAATGGTGGCTAGCGGGAGAAATTGAGCAGTACTTC	CASSEWWLAGEIEQYF
TRBV7-3	TRBJ2-5	once	TRBD2	TGTGCCAGCAGCTTACTGGGGTCGACTAGCGGGGGAGAAGAGACCCAGTACTTC	CASSLLGSTSGGEETQYF
TRBV2	TRBJ2-1	.	.	TGTGCCAGCAGTCACAAGGGGGGACGGTTGGTGTGGAGCTCCTACAATGAGCAGTTCTTC	CASSHKGGRLVWSSYNEQFF
TRBV7-8	TRBJ2-7	.	.	TGTGCCAGCAGCTTAGCGCGGGGCAGGGCGAGCTCCTACGAGCAGTACTTC	CASSLARGRASSYEQYF
TRBV9	TRBJ2-7	.	TRBD2	TGTGCCAGCAGCCCTTACGGGCGGGAGGGCCAGGAGTACGAGCAGTACTTC	CASSPYGREGQEYEQYF
TRBV4-3	TRBJ2-7	.	TRBD2	TGCGCCAGCAGACTCGTACTAGCGGACCACTCCTACGAGCAGTACTTC	CASRLVLADHSYEQYF
TRBV27	TRBJ1-4	.	.	TGTGCCAGCAGCCCGGGGGTTATGCTTGAAAAACTGTTTTTT	CASSPGVMLEKLFF
TRBV12-5	TRBJ2-1	.	.	TGTGCTAGTGGTGGGGGGGCCAATGAGCAGTTCTTC	CASGGGANEQFF